The rows below give T cell receptor beta chains drawn from one sample of a study of T cell responses to AZD1222 COVID-19 vaccine. Some clones are missing from TCRdb's copy, which holds only in-frame ones; the method was immunoSEQ multiplex PCR. In the table there are about 45,000 clones, around 80% of which are singletons. This material consisted of peripheral blood, taken on day 0 of AZD1222 vaccination. These TCRs come from an adult in good health. CDR3s include the opening cysteine and the closing phenylalanine or tryptophan. The order of the fields is J gene, V gene, D gene, clone size, CDR3 protein, CDR3 DNA. D genes are given only for firm matches. The size of a clone is reported for some rows only, either as once, few or many, or as a class for expanded clones.

TRBJ2-3 TRBV5-4 TRBD2 - CASSLEAGGTDTQYF TGTGCCAGCAGCTTGGAAGCGGGGGGCACGGATACGCAGTATTTT
TRBJ1-6 TRBV6-6 TRBD1 - CASSYGVGQANSPLHF TGTGCCAGCAGTTACGGCGTAGGACAGGCAAATTCACCCCTCCACTTT
TRBJ2-3 TRBV28 TRBD2 - CASSLWGTSGTDTQYF TGTGCCAGCAGTTTATGGGGGACTAGCGGCACAGATACGCAGTATTTT
TRBJ1-4 TRBV2 - - CASSGGGGEKLFF TGTGCCAGCAGTGGAGGGGGGGGCGAAAAACTGTTTTTT
TRBJ2-2 TRBV27 - - CASSLGPSPGELFF TGTGCCAGCAGTTTAGGACCAAGCCCCGGGGAGCTGTTTTTT
TRBJ2-7 TRBV4-1 TRBD2 - CASSQAGGNPSSYEQYF TGCGCCAGCAGCCAAGCCGGGGGGAACCCTTCTAGCTACGAGCAGTACTTC
TRBJ2-2 TRBV7-9 - - CASPVQGPSNTGELFF TGTGCCAGTCCGGTGCAGGGCCCATCGAACACCGGGGAGCTGTTTTTT
TRBJ1-6 TRBV28 TRBD1 - CASSLGQGAGYNSPLHF TGTGCCAGCAGTTTAGGACAGGGGGCAGGTTATAATTCACCCCTCCACTTT
TRBJ1-6 TRBV11-3 - few CASSLVSYNSPLHF TGTGCCAGCAGCTTAGTGTCCTATAATTCACCCCTCCACTTT
TRBJ1-1 TRBV6-4 TRBD1 - CASRLTGDSVAFF TGTGCCAGCAGACTCACAGGGGACTCCGTAGCTTTCTTT
TRBJ1-3 TRBV5-1 - - CASSLTGPVAGNTIYF TGCGCCAGCAGCTTGACAGGGCCTGTCGCTGGAAACACCATATATTTT
TRBJ2-7 TRBV5-1 TRBD2 - CASSPGLATDEQYF TGCGCCAGCAGCCCAGGACTAGCGACGGACGAGCAGTACTTC
TRBJ1-4 TRBV12-3/TRBV12-4 - - CASTQNIGKLFF TGTGCCAGCACCCAGAATATAGGAAAACTGTTTTTT